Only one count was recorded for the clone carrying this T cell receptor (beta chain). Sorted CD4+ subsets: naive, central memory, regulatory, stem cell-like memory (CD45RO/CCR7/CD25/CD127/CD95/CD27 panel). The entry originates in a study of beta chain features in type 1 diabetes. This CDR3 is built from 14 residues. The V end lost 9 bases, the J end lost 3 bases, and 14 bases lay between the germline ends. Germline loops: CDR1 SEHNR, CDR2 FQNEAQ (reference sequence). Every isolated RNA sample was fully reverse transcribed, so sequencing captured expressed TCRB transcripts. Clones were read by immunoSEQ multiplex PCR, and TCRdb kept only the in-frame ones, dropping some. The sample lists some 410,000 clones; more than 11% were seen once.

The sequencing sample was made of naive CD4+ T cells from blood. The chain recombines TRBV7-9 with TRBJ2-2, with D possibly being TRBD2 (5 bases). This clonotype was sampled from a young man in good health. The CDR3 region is CASFGSVYTGELFF. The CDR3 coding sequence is TGTGCCAGTTTTGGGAGCGTCTACACCGGGGAGCTGTTTTTT.